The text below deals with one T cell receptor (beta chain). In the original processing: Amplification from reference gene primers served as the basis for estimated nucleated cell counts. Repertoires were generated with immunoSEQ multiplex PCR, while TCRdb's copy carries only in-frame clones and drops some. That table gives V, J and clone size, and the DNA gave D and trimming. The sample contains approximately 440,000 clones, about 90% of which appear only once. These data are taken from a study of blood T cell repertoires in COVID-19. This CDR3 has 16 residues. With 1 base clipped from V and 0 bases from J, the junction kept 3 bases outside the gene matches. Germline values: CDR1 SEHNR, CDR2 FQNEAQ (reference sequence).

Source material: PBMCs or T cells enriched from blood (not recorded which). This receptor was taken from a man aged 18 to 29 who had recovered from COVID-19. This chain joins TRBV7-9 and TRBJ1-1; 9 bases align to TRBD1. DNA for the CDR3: TGTGCCAGCAGCTTAGTTGGGACAGGGATGAACACTGAAGCTTTCTTT. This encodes CASSLVGTGMNTEAFF.